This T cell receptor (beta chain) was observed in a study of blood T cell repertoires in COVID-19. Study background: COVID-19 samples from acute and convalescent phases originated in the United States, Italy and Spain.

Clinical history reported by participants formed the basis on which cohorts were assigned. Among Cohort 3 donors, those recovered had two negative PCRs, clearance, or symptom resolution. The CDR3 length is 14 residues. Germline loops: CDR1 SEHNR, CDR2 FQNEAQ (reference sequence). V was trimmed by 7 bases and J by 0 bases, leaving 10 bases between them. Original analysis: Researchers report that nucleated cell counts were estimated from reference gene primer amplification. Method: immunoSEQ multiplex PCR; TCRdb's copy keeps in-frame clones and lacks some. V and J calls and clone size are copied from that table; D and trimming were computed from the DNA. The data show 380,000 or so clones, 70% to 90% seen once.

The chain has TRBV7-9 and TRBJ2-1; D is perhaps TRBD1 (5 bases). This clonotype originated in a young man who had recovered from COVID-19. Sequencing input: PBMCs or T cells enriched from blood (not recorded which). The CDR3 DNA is TGTGCCAGCAAAAAACAGGACTCCTACAATGAGCAGTTCTTC. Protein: CASKKQDSYNEQFF.